This TCR beta chain is drawn from a study of cytomegalovirus exposure and HLA in healthy donors. Study-wide findings and caveats: Most sequenced TCRs were rare (though some public TCRs occurred in many donors).

Germline-derived CDR1 and CDR2 are SGHRS and YFSETQ. This CDR3 is 16 amino acids long. Trimming left V 0 bases short and J 0 bases short, with 13 bases between. PCR employed 60 Vbeta and 13 Jbeta primers. Method: immunoSEQ multiplex PCR; TCRdb's copy keeps in-frame clones and lacks some. This sample has about 150,000 clones, with about three quarters found just once. To note about this clone: What it recognizes is unknown. The same CDR3 can be traced to other DNA sequences in this sample.

This chain uses TRBV5-1 with TRBJ2-7; a possible D gene is TRBD2 (7 bases). The TCR comes from a woman in her thirties or forties in good health and CMV-seronegative. The sequencing input was PBMCs. This chain's CDR3 is CASSLDSGGTSYEQYF. CDR3 nucleotides: TGCGCCAGCAGCTTGGATTCGGGGGGCACCTCCTACGAGCAGTACTTC.